Below are 21 T cell receptor beta chains sequenced from a single sample in a study of tumor-infiltrating lymphocytes in oesophageal squamous cell carcinoma. A single record per CDR3 protein comes from TCRdb applying MiXCR to the PCR reads. The sample lists 10,000 to 15,000 distinct CDR3 sequences; approximately 48% were seen once. The sample consisted of esophageal tumor tissue. These receptors were taken from a female donor with esophageal squamous cell carcinoma.

The J gene is TRBJ2-7, the V gene TRBV3-1, with 8 bases fitting TRBD1. With the DNA end fitting TRBJ1-2 better, the J assignment may be wrong. This CDR3 is built from 14 residues. Germline values: CDR1 LGHDT, CDR2 YNNKEL (reference sequence). The CDR3 is CASSHIDRGKWYTF. The CDR3 coding sequence is TGTGCCAGCAGCCATATCGACAGGGGCAAATGGTACACCTTC.

This clonotype came up many times. The chain links TRBV10-1 to TRBJ1-4; D is possibly TRBD1 (6 bases). Germline values: CDR1 WNHNN, CDR2 SYGVQD (reference sequence). The CDR3 is made up of 15 amino acids. V lost 0 bases and J 5 bases, leaving 10 bases between the germline ends. Here the CDR3 reads CASSESAGANEKLFF. The CDR3 DNA follows: TGCGCCAGCAGTGAGTCGGCGGGGGCGAATGAAAAACTGTTTTTT.

Relative to its sample, this clonotype is large. The rearrangement links TRBV6-1 to TRBJ2-5; D gene uncertain. This CDR3 region has 11 residues. Trimming stripped 5 bases from V and 5 bases from J, with 6 bases between. Per germline, CDR1 MNHNS and CDR2 SASEGT. The CDR3, as DNA: TGTGCCAGCAGTTATTGGGAGACCCAGTACTTC. It yields the protein CASSYWETQYF.

This clonotype was detected many times. The V gene is TRBV5-4, the J gene TRBJ1-1; 7 nucleotides align to TRBD1. From germline, CDR1 is SGHNT and CDR2 YYREEE (reference sequence). The ends lost 4 bases at V and 3 bases at J; junction bases unmatched: 9. This CDR3 is built from 15 residues. Here the CDR3 reads CASSRGQGTDTEAFF. The CDR3, as DNA: TGTGCCAGCAGCCGAGGTCAGGGGACAGACACTGAAGCTTTCTTT. Full variable domain (missing parts from reference TRBV5-4 and TRBJ1-1): ETGVTQSPTHLIKTRGQQVTLRCSSQSGHNTVSWYQQALGQGPQFIFQYYREEENGRGNFPPRFSGLQFPNYSSELNVNALELDDSALYLCASSRGQGTDTEAFFGQGTRLTVV.

This clonotype was counted a single time. The chain combines TRBV11-2 with TRBJ2-7, with D uncertain. Germline V lookup: CDR1 SGHAT, CDR2 FQNNGV. The CDR3 is made up of 12 amino acids. The V end lost 5 bases, the J end lost 0 bases, and 5 bases lay between the germline ends. In nucleotides, the CDR3 is TGTGCCAGCAGCGCGACCTCCTACGAGCAGTACTTC. Translating gives CASSATSYEQYF.

This clonotype appeared many times. The J gene is TRBJ2-3, the V gene TRBV11-2, with D perhaps TRBD2 (6 bases). The CDR3 runs to 15 residues. V lost 6 bases and J 4 bases, leaving 17 bases between the germline ends. Looked up from germline, CDR1 is SGHAT and CDR2 is FQNNGV. The CDR3 loop is CASRPARESADTQYF. CDR3 bases: TGTGCCAGCAGACCCGCCCGGGAGAGCGCAGATACGCAGTATTTT. Using reference TRBV11-2 and TRBJ2-3 for the parts outside the CDR3, the full variable domain is EAGVAQSPRYKIIEKRQSVAFWCNPISGHATLYWYQQILGQGPKLLIQFQNNGVVDDSQLPKDRFSAERLKGVDSTLKIQPAKLEDSAVYLCASRPARESADTQYFGPGTRLTVL.

This clonotype was observed once. This chain links TRBV6-6 with TRBJ2-6, with D tentatively TRBD1 (6 bases). The CDR3 loop spans 15 amino acids. Germline V CDR1 and CDR2: MNHNY, SVGAGI (reference sequence). V was trimmed by 7 bases and J by 2 bases, leaving 12 bases between them. This CDR3 is CASTKTGTGANVLTF. CDR3 coding DNA: TGTGCCAGCACTAAGACAGGTACTGGGGCCAACGTCCTGACTTTC.

The CDR3 DNA sequence: TGTGCCAGCAGCTTAACGAAGGGCTATGGCTACACCTTC. Its protein is CASSLTKGYGYTF. The chain uses TRBV7-3 and TRBJ2-3; D is uncertain. The DNA end is more similar to TRBJ1-2, so the J call may be wrong. Germline CDR1 is SGHTA and CDR2 is FQGTGA. The CDR3 extends over 13 amino acids.

The rearrangement joins TRBV12-3 or TRBV12-4 to TRBJ2-7, with 7 bases fitting TRBD2. With the DNA end fitting TRBJ2-1 better, the J assignment may be wrong. CDR3 length: 14 amino acids. CDR3 sequence reads: CASTITGTTYEQFF. The CDR3 DNA follows: TGTGCCAGCACAATAACCGGGACTACATACGAGCAGTTCTTC.

The genes are TRBV6-2 or TRBV6-3 and TRBJ2-1, with 7 bases that match TRBD1. With the DNA end fitting TRBJ2-5 better, the J assignment may be wrong. Germline CDR1 and CDR2: MNHEY and SVGEGT. CDR3 length: 13 amino acids. The CDR3 reads CATNEGAGETQYF. CDR3 nucleotide sequence: TGTGCCACCAACGAGGGGGCGGGAGAGACCCAGTACTTC.

The rearrangement links TRBV7-9 to TRBJ2-5; 7 nucleotides line up with TRBD1. CDR3 length equals 15 residues. V was clipped by 5 bases and J by 7 bases; unmatched bases: 13. The germline V gene has CDR1 SEHNR and CDR2 FQNEAQ (reference sequence). CDR3 region: CASSGPGQRTGTQYF. The DNA of the CDR3 is TGTGCCAGCAGCGGCCCGGGACAGCGGACGGGGACCCAGTACTTC.

CDR3 amino acids: CASSPWRGQGSGNTIYF. CDR3 nucleotides: TGTGCCAGCAGCCCCTGGAGAGGGCAGGGCTCTGGAAACACCATATATTTT. The chain recombines TRBV5-4 with TRBJ1-3; possible D gene TRBD1, 5 bases. Germline V lookup: CDR1 SGHNT, CDR2 YYREEE (reference sequence). There are 17 residues in the CDR3. The ends were cut back, 4 bases at V and 0 bases at J, with 17 bases in the middle. The variable domain in full, completed from reference TRBV5-4 and TRBJ1-3, reads ETGVTQSPTHLIKTRGQQVTLRCSSQSGHNTVSWYQQALGQGPQFIFQYYREEENGRGNFPPRFSGLQFPNYSSELNVNALELDDSALYLCASSPWRGQGSGNTIYFGEGSWLTVV.

This clonotype has a handful of counts. For the CDR3, the DNA is TGTGCCAGCAGTTTATTCGAACCGGGACAGGGGGCAATAGATACGCAGTATTTT. Translating gives CASSLFEPGQGAIDTQYF. V and J are TRBV27 and TRBJ2-3, with 12 nucleotides matching TRBD1. The CDR3 consists of 18 residues. V gave up 1 base and J gave up 5 bases; unmatched junction bases: 10. Germline V gene lookup returns CDR1 MNHEY and CDR2 SMNVEV (reference sequence).

CDR3 sequence (DNA): TGTGCCAGCAGCGCCTTAGCCGGTTATAGCAATCAGCCCCAGCATTTT. Protein: CASSALAGYSNQPQHF. The genes are TRBV7-2 and TRBJ1-5; D call uncertain. The CDR3 is 16 amino acids. Germline CDR1 is SGHTA and CDR2 is FQGNSA. V was pared by 5 bases and J by 0 bases, with 14 bases between.

By frequency in the sample, this clonotype is large. The chain carries TRBV6-6 and TRBJ2-1; TRBD1 aligns across 10 bases. Germline V lookup: CDR1 MNHNY, CDR2 SVGAGI (reference sequence). V was pared by 2 bases and J by 2 bases, with 6 bases of the junction left unmatched. CDR3 length: 17 amino acids. This chain's CDR3 is CASSYDRGHRPYNEQFF. CDR3 in DNA: TGTGCCAGCAGTTACGACAGGGGGCACCGTCCCTACAATGAGCAGTTCTTC.

The chain couples TRBV11-1 to TRBJ2-3, with 8 bases matching TRBD1. Germline V gene lookup returns CDR1 SGHAT and CDR2 FQDESV (reference sequence). V lost 5 bases and J lost 1; bases outside the gene matches: 11. The CDR3 covers 17 residues. In nucleotides, the CDR3 is TGTGCCAGCAGCCAGGGGGTCGGGACAGGCCGCACAGATACGCAGTATTTT. Protein sequence: CASSQGVGTGRTDTQYF.

The rearrangement links TRBV11-2 to TRBJ2-7, with D unresolved. The V end lost 2 bases, the J end lost 7 bases, and 18 bases lay between the germline ends. The CDR3 has 15 residues. Germline CDR1 is SGHAT and CDR2 is FQNNGV. CDR3 bases: TGTGCCAGCAGCTTAAGGTTATTACCTCACAATGAGCAGTACTTC. It codes for CASSLRLLPHNEQYF.

This clonotype was seen many times. The chain combines TRBV7-6 with TRBJ2-7; D gene unclear. The ends were cut back, 5 bases at V and 0 bases at J, with 8 bases in the middle. Germline V gives CDR1 SGHVS, CDR2 FNYEAQ. CDR3 length: 13 amino acids. CDR3 region: CASSPLNSYEQYF. The CDR3 DNA sequence: TGTGCCAGCAGCCCGCTGAACTCCTACGAGCAGTACTTC.

The table lists this clonotype with many counts. The rearrangement uses TRBV14 and TRBJ2-2; D is ambiguous. V lost 1 base and J 3 bases, leaving 9 bases between the germline ends. The CDR3 loop spans 15 amino acids. CDR1 SGHDN and CDR2 FVKESK come from the germline V gene. CDR3 DNA sequence: TGTGCCAGCAGCCAAGTGACTTCGGACACCGGGGAGCTGTTTTTT. As protein: CASSQVTSDTGELFF.

The V and J genes are TRBV7-3 and TRBJ1-2; 8 positions match TRBD1. CDR1 is SGHTA, CDR2 FQGTGA, per germline. This CDR3 spans 15 amino acids. V gave up 5 bases and J gave up 6 bases; unmatched junction bases: 11. For the CDR3, the DNA is TGTGCCAGCAGCCCCCAGGACAGGGACTATAATGGCTACACCTTC. This sequence encodes CASSPQDRDYNGYTF.

As concerns this clonotype: One junction end disagrees with the germline gene, perhaps due to a read error. V gene TRBV7-2 combines with J gene TRBJ2-5; D gene uncertain. Per the germline V gene, CDR1 is SGHTA and CDR2 is FQGNSA. The CDR3 contains 14 residues. The DNA of the CDR3 is TGTGCCAGCAGCTTAGTCCGGTTGGAAGAGGCCCAGTACTTC. Translated: CASSLVRLEEAQYF.